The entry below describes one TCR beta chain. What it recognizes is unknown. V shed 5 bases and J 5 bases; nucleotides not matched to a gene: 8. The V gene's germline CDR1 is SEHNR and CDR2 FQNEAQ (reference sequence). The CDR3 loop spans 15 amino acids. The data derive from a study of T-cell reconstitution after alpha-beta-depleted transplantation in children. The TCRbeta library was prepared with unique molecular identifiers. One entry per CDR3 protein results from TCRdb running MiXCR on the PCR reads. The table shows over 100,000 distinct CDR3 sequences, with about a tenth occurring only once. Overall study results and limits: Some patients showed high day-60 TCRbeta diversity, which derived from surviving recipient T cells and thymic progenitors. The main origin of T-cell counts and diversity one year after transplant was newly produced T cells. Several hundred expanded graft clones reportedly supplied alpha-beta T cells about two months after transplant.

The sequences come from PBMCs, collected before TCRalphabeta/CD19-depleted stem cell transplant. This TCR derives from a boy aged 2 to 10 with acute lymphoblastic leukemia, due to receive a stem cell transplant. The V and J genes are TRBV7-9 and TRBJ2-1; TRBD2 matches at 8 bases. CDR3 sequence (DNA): TGTGCCAGCAGCCAGGTATCGGGAGGGGACAATGAGCAGTTCTTC. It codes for CASSQVSGGDNEQFF.